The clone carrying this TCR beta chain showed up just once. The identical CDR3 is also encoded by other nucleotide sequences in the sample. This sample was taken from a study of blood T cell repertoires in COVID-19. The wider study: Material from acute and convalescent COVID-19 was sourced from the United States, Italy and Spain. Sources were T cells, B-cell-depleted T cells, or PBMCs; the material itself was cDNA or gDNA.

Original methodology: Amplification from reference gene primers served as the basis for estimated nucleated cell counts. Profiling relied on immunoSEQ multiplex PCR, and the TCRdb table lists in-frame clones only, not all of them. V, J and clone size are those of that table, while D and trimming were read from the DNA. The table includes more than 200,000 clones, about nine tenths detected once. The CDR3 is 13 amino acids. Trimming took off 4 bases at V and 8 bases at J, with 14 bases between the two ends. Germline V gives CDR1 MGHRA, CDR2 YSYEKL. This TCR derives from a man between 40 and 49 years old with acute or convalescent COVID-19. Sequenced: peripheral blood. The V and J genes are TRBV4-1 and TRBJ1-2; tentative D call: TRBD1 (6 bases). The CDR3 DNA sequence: TGCGCCAGCAGCCCACAGGGCCTGGGAGGCTACACCTTC. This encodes CASSPQGLGGYTF.